The 2 T cell receptor beta chains listed next were all sequenced from one sample in a study of blood T cell repertoires in COVID-19. The table came from immunoSEQ multiplex PCR; TCRdb's copy has only in-frame clones and leaves some out. The sample carries 150,000 to 200,000 clones, roughly 84% recorded once. The sequencing input was peripheral blood. Receptor source: a man in his sixties who had recovered from COVID-19.

V and J are TRBV9 and TRBJ2-1; TRBD2 agrees at 9 bases. From germline, CDR1 is SGDLS and CDR2 YYNGEE. Trimming removed 4 bases from V and 0 bases from J; junction bases left unmatched: 8. The CDR3 loop spans 17 amino acids. The CDR3 region has the DNA TGTGCCAGCAGCCCATCCCTAGCGGGGAGCTCCTACAATGAGCAGTTCTTC. Its protein product is CASSPSLAGSSYNEQFF.

V gene TRBV3-1 (or the pseudogene TRBV3-2) combines with J gene TRBJ2-3; 7 nucleotides align to TRBD2. The germline V gene encodes CDR1 LGHDT and CDR2 YNNKEL (reference sequence). The V segment lost 4 bases and the J segment 1 base; nucleotides outside the gene matches: 14. This CDR3 region has 18 residues. The CDR3: CASSLDLGGSGRTDTQYF. The CDR3 nucleotides are TGTGCCAGCAGCCTCGACCTGGGAGGTAGCGGGCGCACAGATACGCAGTATTTT.